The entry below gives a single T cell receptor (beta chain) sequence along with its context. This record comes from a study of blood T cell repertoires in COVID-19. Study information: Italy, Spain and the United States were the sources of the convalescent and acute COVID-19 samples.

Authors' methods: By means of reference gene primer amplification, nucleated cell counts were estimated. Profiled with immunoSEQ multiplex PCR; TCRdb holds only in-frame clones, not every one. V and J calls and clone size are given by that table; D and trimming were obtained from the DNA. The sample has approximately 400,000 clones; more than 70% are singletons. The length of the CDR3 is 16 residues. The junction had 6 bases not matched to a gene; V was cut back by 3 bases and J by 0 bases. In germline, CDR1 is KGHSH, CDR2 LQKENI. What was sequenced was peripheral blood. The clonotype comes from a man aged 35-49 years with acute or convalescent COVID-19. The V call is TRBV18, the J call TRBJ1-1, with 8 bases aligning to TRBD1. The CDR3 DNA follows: TGTGCCAGCTCACCGCAGGGGGCCGGGATGAACACTGAAGCTTTCTTT. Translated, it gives CASSPQGAGMNTEAFF.